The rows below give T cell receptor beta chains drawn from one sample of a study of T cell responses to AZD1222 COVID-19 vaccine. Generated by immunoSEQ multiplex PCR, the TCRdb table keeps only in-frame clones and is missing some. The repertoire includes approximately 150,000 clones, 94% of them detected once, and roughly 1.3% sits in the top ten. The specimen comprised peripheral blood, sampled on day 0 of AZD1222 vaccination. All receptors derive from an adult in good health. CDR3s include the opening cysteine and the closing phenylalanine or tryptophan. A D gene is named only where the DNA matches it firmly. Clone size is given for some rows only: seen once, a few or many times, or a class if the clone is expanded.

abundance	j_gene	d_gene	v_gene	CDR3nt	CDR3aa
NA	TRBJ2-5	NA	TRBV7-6	TGTGCCAGCTGCTTAGTTTGGGCGGGCCGCCAAGAGACCCAGTACTTC	CASCLVWAGRQETQYF
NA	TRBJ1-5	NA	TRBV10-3	TGTGCCATCAGTGAGTCTACAGGATTGGGCCAAAATCAGCCCCAGCATTTT	CAISESTGLGQNQPQHF
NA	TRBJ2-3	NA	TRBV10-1	TGCGCCAGCAGTCTCTTCAGGGTCCCAGATACGCAGTATTTT	CASSLFRVPDTQYF
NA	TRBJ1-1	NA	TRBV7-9	TGTGCCAGCAGCTCGTTATTTAGGGTCCCCGAAGCTTTCTTT	CASSSLFRVPEAFF
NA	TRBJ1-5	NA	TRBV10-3	TGTGCCATCAGTGCGGGAGTTGGCAATCAGCCCCAGCATTTT	CAISAGVGNQPQHF
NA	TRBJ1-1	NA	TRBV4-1	TGCGCCAGCAGCCAAGATCCAGTCGGGAACACTGAAGCTTTCTTT	CASSQDPVGNTEAFF
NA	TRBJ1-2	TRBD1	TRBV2	TGTGCCAGCAGGGACAGGGGCCTTTTAGGCTACACCTTC	CASRDRGLLGYTF
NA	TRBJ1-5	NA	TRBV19	TGTGCCAGTAGTATTGGATACGGGGCTGAGGGGCCCCAGCATTTT	CASSIGYGAEGPQHF
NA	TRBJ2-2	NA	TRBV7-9	TGTGCCAGCAGCTTCTGGGTGGGTGCGAACACCGGGGAGCTGTTTTTT	CASSFWVGANTGELFF
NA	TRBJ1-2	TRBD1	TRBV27	TGTGCCAGCAGCACGATACTACCCGACCCGGGACAGGGGAACTATGGCTACACCTTC	CASSTILPDPGQGNYGYTF
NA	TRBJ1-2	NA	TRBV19	TGTGCCAGTTCTTACACCCCCGACAGAAACTATGGCTACACCTTC	CASSYTPDRNYGYTF
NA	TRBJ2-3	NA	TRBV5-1	TGCGCCAGCAGTTATAGCACAGATACGCAGTATTTT	CASSYSTDTQYF
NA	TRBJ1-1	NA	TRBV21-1	TGTGCCAGCAGCAAAGCCAGCTCGAACACTGAAGCTTTCTTT	CASSKASSNTEAFF
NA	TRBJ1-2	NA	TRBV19	TGTGCCAGTAGTATTGGAGTGAGCCAACTGAACTATGGCTACACCTTC	CASSIGVSQLNYGYTF
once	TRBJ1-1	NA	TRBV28	TGTGCCAGCAGTCACAACCCTGGGGGCGCGTACACTGAAGCTTTCTTT	CASSHNPGGAYTEAFF
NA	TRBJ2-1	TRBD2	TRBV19	TGTGCCAGTAGTGACCCTCTGACTAGCGGGGGGGCGGTTGAGCAGTTCTTC	CASSDPLTSGGAVEQFF
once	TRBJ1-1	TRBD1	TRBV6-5	TGTGCCAGCAGTTACTCCAGGGGGGTGGTGAACACTGAAGCTTTCTTT	CASSYSRGVVNTEAFF
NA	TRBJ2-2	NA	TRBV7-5	TGTGCCAGAAGCCTCGGACTAGCGGGAGGTAGGACCGGGGAGCTGTTTTTT	CARSLGLAGGRTGELFF
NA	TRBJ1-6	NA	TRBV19	TGTGCCAGTAGAACCGGGAGCTCCTATAATTCACCCCTCCACTTT	CASRTGSSYNSPLHF
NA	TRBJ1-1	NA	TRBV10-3	TGTGCCATCAGTGCCCGGGACAACACTGAAGCTTTCTTT	CAISARDNTEAFF
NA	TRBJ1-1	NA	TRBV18	TGTGCCAGCTCACCAAATGTGAACACTGAAGCTTTCTTT	CASSPNVNTEAFF
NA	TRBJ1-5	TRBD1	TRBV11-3	TGTGCCAGCAGCTTAGAGGACAGGGCTTTGCCTTACTGCAATCAGCCCCAGCATTTT	CASSLEDRALPYCNQPQHF
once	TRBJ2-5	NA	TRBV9	TGTGCCAGCGGCTCCAGCAGGCCGGAGACCCAGTACTTC	CASGSSRPETQYF
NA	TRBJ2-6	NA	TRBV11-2	TGTGCCAGCAGCTCCCGTGGGGTCTCTGGGGCCAACGTCCTGACTTTC	CASSSRGVSGANVLTF
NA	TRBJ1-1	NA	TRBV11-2	TGTGCCAGCAGCTTAAAGGGGCAAGGCACTGAAGCTTTCTTT	CASSLKGQGTEAFF
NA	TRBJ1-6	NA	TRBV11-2	TGTGCCAGCAGCTTGGTTGTGACCTCAATAAGTTCACCCCTCCACTTT	CASSLVVTSISSPLHF
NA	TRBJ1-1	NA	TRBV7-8	TGTGCCAGCAGCTCAACGAGGGGCACTGAAGCTTTCTTT	CASSSTRGTEAFF
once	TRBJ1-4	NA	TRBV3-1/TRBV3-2	TGTGCCAGCAGCTCTTCGGGGTCAACTAATGAAAAACTGTTTTTT	CASSSSGSTNEKLFF
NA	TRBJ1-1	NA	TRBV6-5	TGTGCCAGCAGTTACTCGTTCACGAGGGGAGCTGAAGCTTTCTTT	CASSYSFTRGAEAFF
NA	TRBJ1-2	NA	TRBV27	TGTGCCAGCAGTCCACAGACGACACTCCCAGGGGGCTACACCTTC	CASSPQTTLPGGYTF
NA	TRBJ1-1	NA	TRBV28	TGTGCCACCGGGACATCGAACACTGAAGCTTTCTTT	CATGTSNTEAFF
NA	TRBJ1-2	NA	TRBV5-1	TGCGCCAGCAGCCTAGGTCACGGAGCTTACCACTATGGCTACACCTTC	CASSLGHGAYHYGYTF
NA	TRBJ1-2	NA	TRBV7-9	TGTGCCAGCAGCTTAGTGGGGGGCAGGGGCTACACCTTC	CASSLVGGRGYTF
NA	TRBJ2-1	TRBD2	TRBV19	TGTGCCAGTAGTAGGGGACTAGCGGGGGCGGAGTACAATGAGCAGTTCTTC	CASSRGLAGAEYNEQFF
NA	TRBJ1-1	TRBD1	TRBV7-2	TGTGCCAGCAGCTTAACTAATGACAGGGTAACTTTCTTT	CASSLTNDRVTFF
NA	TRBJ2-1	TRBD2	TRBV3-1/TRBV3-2	TGTGCCAGCAGCCAAGATCGGCCTAGCGGGGTTGGTGAGCAGTTCTTC	CASSQDRPSGVGEQFF
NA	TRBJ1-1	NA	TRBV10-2	TGCGCCAGCAGTGAGGGGGGGTTGCCGAACACTGAAGCTTTCTTT	CASSEGGLPNTEAFF